The entry that follows covers one T cell receptor beta chain sequence. The researchers put around 200,000 CFSE-labeled responder cells into plates with around 200,000 irradiated, violet-dye-labeled stimulator cells. The sample belongs to a study of graft-versus-host responses after intestinal transplantation. About the study: Grafts that recipients had were multivisceral, liver-intestinal, or isolated intestinal transplants. Induction with anti-thymocyte globulin, then tacrolimus and steroids for about 3 years, was given to all recipients.

Sequencing was performed with immunoSEQ multiplex PCR; in TCRdb, only in-frame clones are kept and a portion is missing. The data show around 20,000 clones, with roughly 33% seen just once and roughly 9.8% held by the top ten. Study-wide results and caveats: Some GvH clones were seen earlier in gut or blood, suggesting intestinal origin. High graft-versus-host to host-versus-graft clonal ratios were found in allografts of patients who had graft-donor T cell macrochimerism.

V shed 8 bases, J shed 8 bases, and the junction held 21 bases outside the gene matches. Germline CDR1 is MDHEN and CDR2 is SYDVKM. This CDR3 comprises 17 residues. This TCR came from a human patient who received an intestinal transplant. The sequencing here drew on alloreactive CD8+ T cells from a mixed lymphocyte reaction culture, taken before intestinal transplant. As to subset: CFSE-low proliferating T cells sorted from approximately 6-day pre-transplant mixed lymphocyte reaction (GvH or HvG direction). V and J are TRBV28 and TRBJ2-1; 7 nucleotides agree with TRBD2. This CDR3 is CASSYENQAGKMYEQFF. CDR3 DNA: TGTGCCAGCTCATACGAAAATCAAGCGGGAAAAATGTATGAGCAGTTCTTC.